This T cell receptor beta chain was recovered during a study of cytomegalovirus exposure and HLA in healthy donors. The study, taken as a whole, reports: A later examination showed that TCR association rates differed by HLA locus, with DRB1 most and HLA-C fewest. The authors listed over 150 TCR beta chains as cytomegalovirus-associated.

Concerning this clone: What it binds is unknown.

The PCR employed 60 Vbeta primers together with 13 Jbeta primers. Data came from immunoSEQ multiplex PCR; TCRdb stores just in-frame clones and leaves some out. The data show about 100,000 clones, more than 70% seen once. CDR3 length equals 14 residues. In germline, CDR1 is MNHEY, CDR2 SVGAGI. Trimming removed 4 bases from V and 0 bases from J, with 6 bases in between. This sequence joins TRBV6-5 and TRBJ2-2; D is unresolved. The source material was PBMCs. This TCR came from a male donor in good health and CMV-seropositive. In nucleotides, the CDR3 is TGTGCCAGCAGTTCTGCGCCGAACACCGGGGAGCTGTTTTTT. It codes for CASSSAPNTGELFF.